This is a list of T cell receptor beta chains from one sample in a study of cytomegalovirus exposure and HLA in healthy donors. Generated by immunoSEQ multiplex PCR, the TCRdb table keeps only in-frame clones and is missing some. The sample holds about 98,000 clones, around 90% seen once. What was sequenced was PBMCs. The receptor set was obtained from a woman aged 25 to 45 in good health and CMV-seronegative. Both conserved end residues are part of each CDR3. The D gene is left open where the match is weak. Clone size appears in some rows only: once, few, many, or a class for an expanded clone.

V gene	D gene	J gene	clone size	CDR3 protein	CDR3 DNA
TRBV11-1	NA	TRBJ2-2	NA	CASSRLGGRISNTGELFF	TGTGCCAGCAGCCGCCTGGGTGGCAGGATATCGAACACCGGGGAGCTGTTTTTT
TRBV7-2	NA	TRBJ2-7	NA	CASSLYSGSSYEQYF	TGTGCCAGCAGCTTATATAGCGGATCCTCCTACGAGCAGTACTTC
TRBV5-1	NA	TRBJ1-6	NA	CASSSDSHNSPLHF	TGCGCCAGCAGTTCGGACAGCCATAATTCACCCCTCCACTTT
TRBV6-5	TRBD1	TRBJ2-5	NA	CASGQGPETQYF	TGTGCCAGTGGACAGGGGCCTGAGACCCAGTACTTC
TRBV27	NA	TRBJ2-6	few	CASSGSDANVLTF	TGTGCCAGCAGCGGGAGTGATGCCAACGTCCTGACTTTC
TRBV27	TRBD1	TRBJ1-2	NA	CASRALTGTNYGYTF	TGTGCCAGCAGGGCGTTGACAGGGACAAACTATGGCTACACCTTC
TRBV28	TRBD1	TRBJ1-2	once	CASRDRVGYTF	TGTGCCAGCCGGGACAGGGTTGGCTACACCTTC
TRBV7-3	NA	TRBJ2-3	NA	CASSSAVHTDTQYF	TGTGCCAGCAGCTCGGCGGTCCACACAGATACGCAGTATTTT
TRBV2	TRBD2	TRBJ2-1	NA	CASATPGTRDGEQFF	TGTGCCAGCGCGACCCCCGGGACTAGGGATGGAGAGCAGTTCTTC
TRBV5-4	NA	TRBJ1-6	NA	CASSGRGNSPLHF	TGTGCCAGCAGCGGGAGGGGGAATTCACCCCTCCACTTT
TRBV15	NA	TRBJ1-4	NA	CATSRDRGNEKLFF	TGTGCCACCAGCAGAGACAGGGGTAATGAAAAACTGTTTTTT
TRBV5-1	NA	TRBJ1-5	NA	CASSLDGRSNQPQHF	TGCGCCAGCAGCTTGGACGGGAGAAGCAATCAGCCCCAGCATTTT
TRBV7-9	TRBD1	TRBJ2-2	once	CASSLAGGHTGELFF	TGTGCCAGCAGCTTAGCAGGGGGCCACACCGGGGAGCTGTTTTTT
TRBV4-3	NA	TRBJ2-1	NA	CASSFGLGEQFF	TGCGCCAGCAGCTTCGGACTCGGTGAGCAGTTCTTC
TRBV9	TRBD2	TRBJ2-7	NA	CASSVAGLAGPYEQYF	TGTGCCAGCAGCGTAGCCGGACTAGCGGGCCCCTACGAGCAGTACTTC
TRBV7-9	NA	TRBJ1-1	NA	CASSQEGWTEAFF	TGTGCCAGCAGCCAGGAGGGATGGACTGAAGCTTTCTTT
TRBV10-3	TRBD2	TRBJ2-7	NA	CAITLNRGGTIWEQYF	TGTGCCATCACCCTAAACCGGGGGGGGACGATTTGGGAGCAGTACTTC
TRBV23-1	NA	TRBJ2-3	NA	CASSQAGRVTDTQYF	TGCGCCAGCAGTCAGGCGGGGCGAGTCACAGATACGCAGTATTTT
TRBV5-4	TRBD1	TRBJ1-4	NA	CASSLTGGGEKLFF	TGTGCCAGCAGCTTGACAGGGGGTGGAGAAAAACTGTTTTTT
TRBV28	NA	TRBJ2-7	NA	CASSLLASYEQYF	TGTGCCAGCAGTTTATTGGCTTCCTACGAGCAGTACTTC
TRBV4-3	TRBD2	TRBJ2-2	once	CASSQNGRIVNTGELFF	TGCGCCAGCAGCCAAAACGGGAGGATCGTCAACACCGGGGAGCTGTTTTTT
TRBV29-1	TRBD1	TRBJ1-1	NA	CSGDRGFFF	TGCAGCGGTGACAGGGGGTTTTTCTTT
TRBV27	NA	TRBJ1-2	once	CASSLIASGDGYTF	TGTGCCAGCAGTTTAATAGCCTCGGGGGATGGCTACACCTTC